This T cell receptor (beta chain) was documented in a study of CD8+CD57+ T cells in acquired aplastic anemia. Study-level background: Sorted CD4+ plus CD8+ cells gave DNA averaging roughly 3 ug. In CD4+ cells, healthy donors produced an average of approximately 11 million reads.

Genomic DNA, the template, was used for profiling of the TCR beta VDJ and CDR3. TCRdb re-called the reads through MiXCR, storing one row per CDR3 protein. The data hold roughly 200,000 distinct CDR3 sequences, with 61% observed a single time. With respect to this clonotype: As yet, its antigen is unknown. At one end the junction does not follow the germline gene, possibly because of a read error.

Germline V gives CDR1 SQVTM, CDR2 ANQGSEA. The CDR3 has 13 residues. Study results and caveats: There were over 25 CD8+ CDR3 sequences that occurred in both patients and controls. Between patients and controls, CD8+ Simpson's diversity did not vary significantly.

The chain recombines TRBV29-1 with TRBJ1-1; D remains unclear. The source of this sequence is a human donor in good health. The specimen was sorted CD4+, CD8+, or CD8+CD57+ T cells (not recorded which) from PBMCs. The chain's CDR3 is CASSSQIYTEAFF. CDR3 nucleotides: TGTGCCAGCAGCTCACAGATCTACACTGAAGCTTTCTTT.